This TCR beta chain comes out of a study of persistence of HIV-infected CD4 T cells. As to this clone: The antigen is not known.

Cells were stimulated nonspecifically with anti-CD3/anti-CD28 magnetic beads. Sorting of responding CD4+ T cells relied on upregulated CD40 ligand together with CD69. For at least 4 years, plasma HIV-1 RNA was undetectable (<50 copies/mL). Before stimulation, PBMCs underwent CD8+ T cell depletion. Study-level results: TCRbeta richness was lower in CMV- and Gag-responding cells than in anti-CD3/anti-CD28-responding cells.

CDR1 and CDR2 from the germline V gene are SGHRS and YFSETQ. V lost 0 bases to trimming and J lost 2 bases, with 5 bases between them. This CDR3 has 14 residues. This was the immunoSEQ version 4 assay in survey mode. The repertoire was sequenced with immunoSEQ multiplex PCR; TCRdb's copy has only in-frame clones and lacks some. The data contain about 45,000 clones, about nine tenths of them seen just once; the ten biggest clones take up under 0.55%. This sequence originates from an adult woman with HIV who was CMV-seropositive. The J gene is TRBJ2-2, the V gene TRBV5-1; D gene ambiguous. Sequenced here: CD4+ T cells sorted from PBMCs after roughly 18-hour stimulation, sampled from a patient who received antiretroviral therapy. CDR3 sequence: CASSLGGNTGELFF. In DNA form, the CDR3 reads TGCGCCAGCAGCTTGGGCGGCAACACCGGGGAGCTGTTTTTT.